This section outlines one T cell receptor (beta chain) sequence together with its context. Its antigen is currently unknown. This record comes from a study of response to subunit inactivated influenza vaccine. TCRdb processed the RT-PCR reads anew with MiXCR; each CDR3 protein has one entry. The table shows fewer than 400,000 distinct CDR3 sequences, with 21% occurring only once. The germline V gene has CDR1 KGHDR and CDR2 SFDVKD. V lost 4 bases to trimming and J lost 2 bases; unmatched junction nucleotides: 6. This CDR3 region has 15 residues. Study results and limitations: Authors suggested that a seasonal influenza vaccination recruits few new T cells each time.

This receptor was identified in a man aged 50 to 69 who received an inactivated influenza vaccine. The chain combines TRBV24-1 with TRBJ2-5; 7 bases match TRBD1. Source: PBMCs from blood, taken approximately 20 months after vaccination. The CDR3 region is CATSERTGIQETQYF. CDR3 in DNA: TGTGCCACCAGTGAGAGGACAGGAATTCAAGAGACCCAGTACTTC.